These 21 T cell receptor beta chains share one sample of origin, sequenced in a study of T-cell reconstitution after alpha-beta-depleted transplantation in children. Whole-study findings and limits: T-cell numbers and diversity, one year after transplant, stemmed largely from T cells that were newly produced.

Unique molecular identifiers were incorporated during preparation of the TCRbeta library. Using its own MiXCR run on the PCR reads, TCRdb lists one record per CDR3 protein. The sample holds 330,000 or so distinct CDR3 sequences; 7.5% to 9% are singletons and the top ten take around 9.8%. Their recognized antigens are unknown. The input for sequencing was peripheral blood, taken 360 days after TCRalphabeta/CD19-depleted stem cell transplant. The receptors shown here come from a female patient aged 2 to 10 who had a stem cell transplant for Fanconi anemia, so the T cells may come from the graft donor.

This clonotype appeared many times. The chain combines TRBV12-3 or TRBV12-4 with TRBJ2-7; D possibly corresponds to TRBD1 (5 bases). Trimming pared 3 bases from V and 3 bases from J, leaving 24 bases between. This CDR3 is built from 18 residues. This CDR3 reads CASSFTGIPSRPNYEQYF. CDR3 nucleotides: TGTGCCAGCAGTTTTACAGGTATCCCCTCTCGTCCGAACTACGAGCAGTACTTC.

This clonotype has a handful of counts. V is TRBV28 and J is TRBJ2-1; 9 nucleotides match TRBD2. The junction had 6 bases not matched to a gene; V was cut back by 2 bases and J by 4 bases. Looked up from germline, CDR1 is MDHEN and CDR2 is SYDVKM. The CDR3 extends over 16 amino acids. CDR3 in amino acids: CASSLPLAGIYNEQFF. The CDR3 nucleotides are TGTGCCAGCAGTTTACCCCTAGCGGGGATATACAATGAGCAGTTCTTC.

This clonotype was seen repeatedly, ten times or more. The rearrangement joins TRBV27 to TRBJ1-5, with D possibly matching TRBD1 (6 bases). Trimming removed 6 bases at V and 7 bases at J, with 16 bases between. Germline V gene sequence: CDR1 MNHEY, CDR2 SMNVEV (reference sequence). This CDR3 is built from 14 residues. The CDR3 reads CASSLIGGGQPQHF. CDR3 bases: TGTGCCAGCAGCCTAATAGGGGGGGGACAGCCCCAGCATTTT.

This clonotype has only a few counts. The chain has TRBV11-2 and TRBJ2-7, with TRBD2 as a possible D gene (7 bases). CDR3 length: 15 residues. Deletions cut 6 bases from V and 2 bases from J, with 17 bases between. The germline gives CDR1 SGHAT, CDR2 FQNNGV. The CDR3 DNA is TGTGCCAGCAGTCACGGAGGGGGGGGGGCCTACGAGCAGTACTTC. Its protein product is CASSHGGGGAYEQYF.

This clonotype was found a few times. V is TRBV5-1 and J is TRBJ2-7, with D unresolved. Germline assignment: CDR1 SGHRS and CDR2 YFSETQ. The ends were cut back, 4 bases at V and 3 bases at J, with 14 bases in the middle. The CDR3 contains 14 residues. The CDR3 spells CASSHPGVGYEQYF. For the CDR3, the DNA is TGCGCCAGCAGCCACCCCGGCGTCGGCTACGAGCAGTACTTC. Together with reference TRBV5-1 and TRBJ2-7, the CDR3 gives the full variable domain: KAGVTQTPRYLIKTRGQQVTLSCSPISGHRSVSWYQQTPGQGLQFLFEYFSETQRNKGNFPGRFSGRQFSNSRSEMNVSTLELGDSALYLCASSHPGVGYEQYFGPGTRLTVT.

This chain links TRBV9 with TRBJ2-5; D might be TRBD1 (6 bases). Trimming removed 0 bases at V and 5 bases at J, with 14 bases between. This CDR3 has 15 residues. CDR1 and CDR2 (germline): SGDLS, YYNGEE. The chain's CDR3 is CASSVGGGLVETQYF. For the CDR3, the DNA is TGTGCCAGCAGCGTAGGTGGGGGCCTAGTGGAGACCCAGTACTTC.

This clonotype has a count of ten or more. The chain has TRBV2 and TRBJ2-3; D perhaps matches TRBD2 (5 bases). V was clipped by 7 bases and J by 4 bases, with 6 bases between them. This CDR3 is built from 11 residues. Germline assignment: CDR1 SNHLY and CDR2 FYNNEI. In DNA, the CDR3 is TGTGCCAGCATGCGGGCAGATACGCAGTATTTT. As protein: CASMRADTQYF.

Many counts were recorded for this clonotype. V is TRBV20-1 and J is TRBJ2-5, with no clear D. V was trimmed by 1 base and J by 5 bases, leaving 8 bases between them. This CDR3 is built from 12 residues. From germline, CDR1 is DFQATT and CDR2 SNEGSKA (reference sequence). The CDR3 DNA reads TGCAGTGCTAGAGCAGCCATTGAGACCCAGTACTTC. Its translation: CSARAAIETQYF.

As to this clonotype: This may be a read error: a much more frequent sequence differs by one nucleotide. J is TRBJ2-2 and V is TRBV20-1, with D perhaps given as TRBD1 or TRBD2 (6 bases each). V lost 4 bases, J lost 7 bases, and 16 bases lay in between. CDR3 length: 14 residues. Germline V gene lookup returns CDR1 DFQATT and CDR2 SNEGSKA (reference sequence). In DNA, the CDR3 is TGCAGTGCTACCAGGGGACTCGGTAACGGGGAGCTGTTTTTT. This codes for CSATRGLGNGELFF.

In its sample, this clonotype was seen many times. The chain couples TRBV7-8 to TRBJ1-1; tentative D call: TRBD1 (5 bases). This CDR3 has 16 amino acids. In germline, CDR1 is SGHVS, CDR2 FQNEAQ. V lost 1 base, J lost 1 base, and 13 bases lay in between. This CDR3 reads CASSLVAGHWNTEAFF. The CDR3 region has the DNA TGTGCCAGCAGCTTAGTAGCTGGACATTGGAACACTGAAGCTTTCTTT.

This clonotype occurred many times. This chain connects TRBV18 to TRBJ2-7; 7 positions match TRBD1. Germline CDR1 reads KGHSH; CDR2 reads LQKENI. The V gene end was trimmed by 4 bases and the J gene end by 6 bases; junction bases not matched to a gene: 6. The CDR3 is 13 amino acids. This CDR3 reads CASSHGQAGEQYF. As DNA, the CDR3 is TGTGCCAGCTCACATGGACAGGCCGGCGAGCAGTACTTC. Complete variable domain (other parts from reference TRBV18 and TRBJ2-7): NAGVMQNPRHLVRRRGQEARLRCSPMKGHSHVYWYRQLPEEGLKFMVYLQKENIIDESGMPKERFSAEFPKEGPSILRIQQVVRGDSAAYFCASSHGQAGEQYFGPGTRLTVT.

This clonotype was seen a few times. The chain uses TRBV2 and TRBJ1-1; 7 bases map to TRBD1. V dropped 6 bases and J dropped 1; count of bases not matched to a gene: 11. Germline assignment: CDR1 SNHLY and CDR2 FYNNEI. The CDR3 has 16 residues. The CDR3 sequence is CASSGRTGGSNTEAFF. The CDR3 DNA follows: TGTGCCAGCAGCGGACGGACAGGAGGATCGAACACTGAAGCTTTCTTT.

This clonotype came up a few times. This sequence joins TRBV11-2 and TRBJ1-6; D remains unclear. The V end was cut by 6 bases, the J end by 9 bases, with 15 bases between. This CDR3 comprises 14 residues. Germline CDR1 and CDR2: SGHAT and FQNNGV. The DNA for the CDR3 is TGTGCCAGCAGAAATCCAGGCCGGGCTTCACCCCTCCACTTT. This codes for CASRNPGRASPLHF.

At least ten counts were recorded for this clonotype. V and J are TRBV5-1 and TRBJ2-1, with 10 bases identical to TRBD2. This CDR3 is built from 19 residues. Losses at the gene ends were 1 base for V and 3 bases for J; bases not matched to a gene: 13. Germline-derived CDR1 and CDR2 are SGHRS and YFSETQ. The CDR3 loop reads CASSLWSLAGQLNYNEQFF. The CDR3 DNA follows: TGCGCCAGCAGCTTGTGGTCACTAGCGGGACAGTTAAACTACAATGAGCAGTTCTTC.

This clonotype came up many times. V gene TRBV5-1 combines with J gene TRBJ2-7; maybe TRBD2 (5 bases). With 6 bases removed from V and 2 bases from J, the gap between germline ends came to 15 bases. This CDR3 region has 14 residues. Germline CDR1 SGHRS, CDR2 YFSETQ. Here the CDR3 DNA reads TGCGCCAGCAAAGAGGGTTCGAGCCCCTACGAGCAGTACTTC. This codes for CASKEGSSPYEQYF.

The chain combines TRBV3-1 with TRBJ2-7, with a tentative D call TRBD1 (5 bases). The CDR3 totals 14 residues. The germline V gene has CDR1 LGHDT and CDR2 YNNKEL (reference sequence). The V end lost 4 bases, the J end lost 2 bases, and 12 bases lay between the germline ends. CDR3 nucleotide sequence: TGTGCCAGCAGCCCCCTGGACACCACCTACGAGCAGTACTTC. It codes for CASSPLDTTYEQYF.

About this clonotype itself: Being one base from a much bigger clone, this may be a read error. As DNA, the CDR3 is TGCAGTGCTAGTCTTAGCGGGGTAACGGGCGAGACCCATTACTTC. This translates into CSASLSGVTGETHYF. The V call is TRBV20-1, the J call TRBJ2-5; TRBD2 aligns across 8 bases. This CDR3 spans 15 amino acids. Germline V gives CDR1 DFQATT, CDR2 SNEGSKA (reference sequence).

This clonotype was seen repeatedly, ten times or more. J is TRBJ2-3 and V is TRBV18, with unresolved D. Looked up from germline, CDR1 is KGHSH and CDR2 is LQKENI. V shed 4 bases and J shed 2 bases, with 4 bases lying between them. This CDR3 spans 12 amino acids. The DNA for the CDR3 is TGTGCCAGCTCACACTTCACAGATACGCAGTATTTT. Translated: CASSHFTDTQYF.

This clonotype has only a few counts. The chain carries TRBV9 and TRBJ2-2; D possibly matches TRBD1 or TRBD2 (5 bases each). Per germline, CDR1 SGDLS and CDR2 YYNGEE. V was shortened by 1 base and J by 6 bases, with 7 bases between the two germline ends. The CDR3 loop spans 13 amino acids. CDR3 sequence: CASSVRGAGELFF. CDR3 DNA sequence: TGTGCCAGCAGCGTAAGAGGGGCCGGGGAGCTGTTTTTT. The variable domain in full, with the rest retrieved from reference TRBV9 and TRBJ2-2, is DSGVTQTPKHLITATGQRVTLRCSPRSGDLSVYWYQQSLDQGLQFLIQYYNGEERAKGNILERFSAQQFPDLHSELNLSSLELGDSALYFCASSVRGAGELFFGEGSRLTVL.

This clonotype was counted a single time. The chain combines TRBV28 with TRBJ2-1; unclear D gene. Deletions cut 5 bases from V and 6 bases from J, with 8 bases between. This CDR3 region has 12 residues. Germline CDR1 and CDR2: MDHEN and SYDVKM. The CDR3 DNA reads as TGTGCCAGCAGTCCAGGACCCAATGAGCAGTTCTTC. This translates into CASSPGPNEQFF. Looking up the rest from reference TRBV28 and TRBJ2-1 gives the full variable domain: DVKVTQSSRYLVKRTGEKVFLECVQDMDHENMFWYRQDPGLGLRLIYFSYDVKMKEKGDIPEGYSVSREKKERFSLILESASTNQTSMYLCASSPGPNEQFFGPGTRLTVL.

This clonotype was detected many times. The chain recombines TRBV28 with TRBJ1-6; 8 nucleotides match TRBD1. The V gene's germline CDR1 is MDHEN and CDR2 SYDVKM. The ends lost 5 bases at V and 9 bases at J; junction bases unmatched: 9. The CDR3 totals 15 residues. The CDR3 sequence: CASSPLDRAGSPLHF. CDR3 sequence (DNA): TGTGCCAGCAGTCCCTTGGACAGGGCAGGTTCACCCCTCCACTTT.